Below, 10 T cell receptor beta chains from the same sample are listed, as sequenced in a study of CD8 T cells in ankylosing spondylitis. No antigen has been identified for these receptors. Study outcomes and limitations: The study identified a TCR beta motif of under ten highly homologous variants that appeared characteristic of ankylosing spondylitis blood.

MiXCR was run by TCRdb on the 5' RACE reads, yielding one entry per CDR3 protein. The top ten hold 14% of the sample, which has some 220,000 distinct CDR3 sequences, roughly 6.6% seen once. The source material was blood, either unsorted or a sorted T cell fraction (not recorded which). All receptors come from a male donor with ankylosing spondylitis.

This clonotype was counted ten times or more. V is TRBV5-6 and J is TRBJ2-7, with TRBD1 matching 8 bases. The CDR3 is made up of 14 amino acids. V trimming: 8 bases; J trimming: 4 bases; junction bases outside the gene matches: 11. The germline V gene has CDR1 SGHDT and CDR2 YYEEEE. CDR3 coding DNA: TGTGCCAGTCTATCCGGGACAGGTGTTTACGAGCAGTACTTC. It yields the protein CASLSGTGVYEQYF.

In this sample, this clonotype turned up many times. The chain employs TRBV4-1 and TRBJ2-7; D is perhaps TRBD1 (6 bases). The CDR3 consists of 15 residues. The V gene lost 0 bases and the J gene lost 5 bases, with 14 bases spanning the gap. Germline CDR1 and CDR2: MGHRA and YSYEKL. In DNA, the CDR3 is TGCGCCAGCAGCCAAGAGGCCCGGACAGTACACGAGCAGTACTTC. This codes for CASSQEARTVHEQYF.

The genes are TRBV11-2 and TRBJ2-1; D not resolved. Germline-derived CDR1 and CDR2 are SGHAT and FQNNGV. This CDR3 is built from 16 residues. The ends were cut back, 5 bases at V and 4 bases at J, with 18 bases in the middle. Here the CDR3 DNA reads TGTGCCAGCAGCCCCGCGTTTGATAGCCGATACAATGAGCAGTTCTTC. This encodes CASSPAFDSRYNEQFF.

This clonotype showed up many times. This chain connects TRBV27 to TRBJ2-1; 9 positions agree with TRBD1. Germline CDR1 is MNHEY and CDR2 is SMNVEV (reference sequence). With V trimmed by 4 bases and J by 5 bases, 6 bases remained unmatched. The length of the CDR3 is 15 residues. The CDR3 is CASSSGGTGNNEQFF. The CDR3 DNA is TGTGCCAGCAGTTCAGGTGGGACAGGGAACAATGAGCAGTTCTTC.

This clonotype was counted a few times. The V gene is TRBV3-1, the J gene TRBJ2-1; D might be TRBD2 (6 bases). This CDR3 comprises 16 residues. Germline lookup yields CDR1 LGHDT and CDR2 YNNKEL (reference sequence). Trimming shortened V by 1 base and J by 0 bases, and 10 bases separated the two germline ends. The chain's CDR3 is CASSQGLGGSYNEQFF. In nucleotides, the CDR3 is TGTGCCAGCAGCCAAGGATTGGGGGGCTCCTACAATGAGCAGTTCTTC.

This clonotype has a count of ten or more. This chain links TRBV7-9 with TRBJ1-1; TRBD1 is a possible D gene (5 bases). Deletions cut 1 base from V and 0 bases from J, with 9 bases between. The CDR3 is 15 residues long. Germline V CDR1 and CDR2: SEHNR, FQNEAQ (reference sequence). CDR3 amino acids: CASSLVLGVNTEAFF. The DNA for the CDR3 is TGTGCCAGCAGCTTAGTGTTGGGGGTGAACACTGAAGCTTTCTTT.

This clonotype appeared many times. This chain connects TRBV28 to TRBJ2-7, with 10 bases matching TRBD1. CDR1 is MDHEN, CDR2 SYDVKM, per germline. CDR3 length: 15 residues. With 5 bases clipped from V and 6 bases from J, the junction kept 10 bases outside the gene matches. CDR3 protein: CASSTTGGLPFEQYF. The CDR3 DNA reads TGTGCCAGCAGTACGACAGGGGGCCTCCCTTTCGAGCAGTACTTC. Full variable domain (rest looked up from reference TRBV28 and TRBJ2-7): DVKVTQSSRYLVKRTGEKVFLECVQDMDHENMFWYRQDPGLGLRLIYFSYDVKMKEKGDIPEGYSVSREKKERFSLILESASTNQTSMYLCASSTTGGLPFEQYFGPGTRLTVT.

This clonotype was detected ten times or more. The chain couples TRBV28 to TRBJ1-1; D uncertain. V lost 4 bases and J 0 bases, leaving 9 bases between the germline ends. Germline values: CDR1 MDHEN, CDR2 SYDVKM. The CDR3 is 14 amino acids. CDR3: CASSSGYMNTEAFF. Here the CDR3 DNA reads TGTGCCAGCAGTTCAGGATACATGAACACTGAAGCTTTCTTT.

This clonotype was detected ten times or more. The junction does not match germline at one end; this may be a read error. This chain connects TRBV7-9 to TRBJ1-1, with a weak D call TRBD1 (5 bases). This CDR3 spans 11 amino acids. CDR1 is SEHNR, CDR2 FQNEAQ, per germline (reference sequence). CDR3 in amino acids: CASSLGGELEF. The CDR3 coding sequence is TGTGCCAGCAGCTTAGGGGGGGAGCTCGAATTT.

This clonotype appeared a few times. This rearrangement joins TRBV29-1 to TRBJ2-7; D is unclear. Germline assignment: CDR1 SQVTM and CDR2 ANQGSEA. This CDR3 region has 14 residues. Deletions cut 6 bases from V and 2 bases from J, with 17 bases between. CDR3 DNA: TGCAGCGTCGACGGGTCCCACCCGCCCTACGAGCAGTACTTC. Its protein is CSVDGSHPPYEQYF.